These T cell receptor beta chains were read from a single sample in a study of vaccination and CD4 T cells after COVID-19. TCRdb ran MiXCR on the PCR reads and lists one entry per CDR3 protein. The sample shows some 18,000 distinct CDR3 sequences, about 71% of them seen only once. Their specific antigens are unknown. Sequenced sample: CD4+ T cells from blood, cultured in vitro. These receptors were collected from a human donor who had recovered from COVID-19. CDR3s include the opening cysteine and the closing phenylalanine or tryptophan. A D gene is named only where the DNA matches it firmly. Only some rows state a clone size, as once, few, many or a class for expanded clones.

j_gene: TRBJ1-2
d_gene: NA
abundance: NA
v_gene: TRBV19
CDR3aa: CASSIWQPREVYGYTF
CDR3nt: TGTGCCAGTAGTATATGGCAGCCGCGTGAGGTTTATGGCTACACCTTC

j_gene: TRBJ2-7
d_gene: NA
abundance: NA
v_gene: TRBV11-2
CDR3aa: CASSRSQVGSYEQYF
CDR3nt: TGTGCCAGCAGCCGATCACAGGTCGGCTCCTACGAGCAGTACTTC

j_gene: TRBJ1-1
d_gene: NA
abundance: few
v_gene: TRBV12-3/TRBV12-4
CDR3aa: CASSEGGALTEAFF
CDR3nt: TGTGCCAGCAGCGAAGGGGGGGCGCTCACTGAAGCTTTCTTT

j_gene: TRBJ1-1
d_gene: NA
abundance: NA
v_gene: TRBV25-1
CDR3aa: CASSEGTSPRGTEAFF
CDR3nt: TGTGCCAGCAGTGAAGGGACGTCTCCTCGTGGCACTGAAGCTTTCTTT

j_gene: TRBJ1-2
d_gene: NA
abundance: NA
v_gene: TRBV6-5
CDR3aa: CASSYDSDYGYTF
CDR3nt: TGTGCCAGCAGTTACGACAGCGACTATGGCTACACCTTC

j_gene: TRBJ2-1
d_gene: TRBD2
abundance: NA
v_gene: TRBV20-1
CDR3aa: CSTWGSGTTYNEQFF
CDR3nt: TGCAGTACATGGGGTAGCGGGACAACCTACAATGAGCAGTTCTTC

j_gene: TRBJ1-3
d_gene: TRBD1
abundance: NA
v_gene: TRBV6-1
CDR3aa: CASTRQGGLSGNTIYF
CDR3nt: TGTGCCAGCACCAGACAGGGTGGTCTTTCTGGAAACACCATATATTTT

j_gene: TRBJ2-7
d_gene: NA
abundance: few
v_gene: TRBV28
CDR3aa: CASSSAQYEQYF
CDR3nt: TGTGCCAGCAGCTCAGCCCAGTACGAGCAGTACTTC

j_gene: TRBJ2-3
d_gene: TRBD2
abundance: NA
v_gene: TRBV9
CDR3aa: CASSKSTLAAFTDTQYF
CDR3nt: TGTGCCAGCAGCAAATCTACACTAGCGGCGTTCACAGATACGCAGTATTTT

j_gene: TRBJ2-1
d_gene: TRBD2
abundance: NA
v_gene: TRBV7-2
CDR3aa: CASSSGGLAGGNEQFF
CDR3nt: TGTGCCAGCAGCTCAGGAGGACTAGCGGGAGGGAATGAGCAGTTCTTC

j_gene: TRBJ2-7
d_gene: NA
abundance: NA
v_gene: TRBV28
CDR3aa: CASRRTPSYEQYF
CDR3nt: TGTGCCAGCAGACGGACGCCATCCTACGAGCAGTACTTC

j_gene: TRBJ2-6
d_gene: NA
abundance: NA
v_gene: TRBV25-1
CDR3aa: CASSDERPSGANVLTF
CDR3nt: TGTGCCAGCAGTGACGAGAGACCCTCTGGGGCCAACGTCCTGACTTTC

j_gene: TRBJ1-1
d_gene: NA
abundance: NA
v_gene: TRBV2
CDR3aa: CASSAGGYTEAFF
CDR3nt: TGTGCCAGCAGTGCGGGGGGGTACACTGAAGCTTTCTTT

j_gene: TRBJ2-2
d_gene: NA
abundance: NA
v_gene: TRBV20-1
CDR3aa: CSARPSGQPTTGELFF
CDR3nt: TGCAGTGCTAGGCCATCAGGGCAACCGACCACCGGGGAGCTGTTTTTT

j_gene: TRBJ2-7
d_gene: NA
abundance: NA
v_gene: TRBV24-1
CDR3aa: CATSDTDREQYF
CDR3nt: TGTGCCACCAGTGACACGGATCGCGAGCAGTACTTC

j_gene: TRBJ1-1
d_gene: TRBD1
abundance: NA
v_gene: TRBV20-1
CDR3aa: CSARVRTGKAFF
CDR3nt: TGCAGTGCTAGAGTAAGGACAGGGAAAGCTTTCTTT

j_gene: TRBJ2-3
d_gene: TRBD2
abundance: NA
v_gene: TRBV20-1
CDR3aa: CSARDRLAGRYF
CDR3nt: TGCAGTGCTAGAGATCGGCTAGCGGGACGGTATTTT

j_gene: TRBJ2-7
d_gene: TRBD1
abundance: NA
v_gene: TRBV6-5
CDR3aa: CASSLWRTGGLSIYEQYF
CDR3nt: TGTGCCAGCAGTTTGTGGCGGACAGGGGGTCTCTCTATCTACGAGCAGTACTTC

j_gene: TRBJ2-5
d_gene: NA
abundance: NA
v_gene: TRBV6-5
CDR3aa: CASSYKGPQETQYF
CDR3nt: TGTGCCAGCAGTTACAAGGGACCCCAAGAGACCCAGTACTTC

j_gene: TRBJ1-2
d_gene: NA
abundance: NA
v_gene: TRBV20-1
CDR3aa: CSASQNPTNYGYTF
CDR3nt: TGCAGTGCTAGCCAAAATCCAACTAACTATGGCTACACCTTC

j_gene: TRBJ2-3
d_gene: NA
abundance: NA
v_gene: TRBV5-1
CDR3aa: CASSRDSFGEQYF
CDR3nt: TGCGCCAGCAGCCGGGACTCCTTTGGGGAGCAGTATTTT

j_gene: TRBJ2-2
d_gene: NA
abundance: NA
v_gene: TRBV25-1
CDR3aa: CASSRGDTGELFF
CDR3nt: TGTGCCAGCAGTCGAGGGGACACCGGGGAGCTGTTTTTT

j_gene: TRBJ1-2
d_gene: NA
abundance: NA
v_gene: TRBV12-3/TRBV12-4
CDR3aa: CASSLRLYGYTF
CDR3nt: TGTGCCAGCAGTTTGAGGCTCTATGGCTACACCTTC

j_gene: TRBJ2-7
d_gene: TRBD1
abundance: NA
v_gene: TRBV20-1
CDR3aa: CSARGQGQYEQYF
CDR3nt: TGCAGTGCTAGAGGACAGGGGCAATACGAGCAGTACTTC

j_gene: TRBJ1-6
d_gene: NA
abundance: NA
v_gene: TRBV2
CDR3aa: CASSDRILTLDSPLHF
CDR3nt: TGTGCCAGCAGCGACAGGATTTTGACGCTGGATTCACCCCTCCACTTT

j_gene: TRBJ2-7
d_gene: NA
abundance: NA
v_gene: TRBV21-1
CDR3aa: CASSKLRGPGLDWGYEQYF
CDR3nt: TGTGCCAGCAGCAAGCTCCGCGGGCCCGGACTAGACTGGGGCTACGAGCAGTACTTC

j_gene: TRBJ2-1
d_gene: NA
abundance: NA
v_gene: TRBV7-8
CDR3aa: CASSLSRDPRNNEQFF
CDR3nt: TGTGCCAGCAGCTTGTCCCGGGACCCTAGGAACAATGAGCAGTTCTTC

j_gene: TRBJ1-3
d_gene: NA
abundance: NA
v_gene: TRBV11-2
CDR3aa: CASSFGEYSYSGNTIYF
CDR3nt: TGTGCCAGCAGCTTTGGAGAGTACAGCTACTCTGGAAACACCATATATTTT

j_gene: TRBJ1-2
d_gene: TRBD1
abundance: NA
v_gene: TRBV19
CDR3aa: CASRRQGDYGYTF
CDR3nt: TGTGCCAGTAGGCGACAGGGAGACTATGGCTACACCTTC

j_gene: TRBJ2-5
d_gene: NA
abundance: NA
v_gene: TRBV6-5
CDR3aa: CASSYSRGMETQYF
CDR3nt: TGTGCCAGCAGTTATTCCAGGGGTATGGAGACCCAGTACTTC

j_gene: TRBJ2-2
d_gene: NA
abundance: few
v_gene: TRBV6-2/TRBV6-3
CDR3aa: CASSYFRRGTGELFF
CDR3nt: TGTGCCAGCAGTTACTTCCGAAGAGGAACCGGGGAGCTGTTTTTT

j_gene: TRBJ1-2
d_gene: NA
abundance: few
v_gene: TRBV20-1
CDR3aa: CSARVRTNYGYTF
CDR3nt: TGCAGTGCTAGAGTCAGGACTAACTATGGCTACACCTTC

j_gene: TRBJ1-5
d_gene: NA
abundance: once
v_gene: TRBV19
CDR3aa: CATTVTGRPNQPQHF
CDR3nt: TGTGCCACCACCGTCACCGGGCGGCCTAATCAGCCCCAGCATTTT

j_gene: TRBJ1-1
d_gene: NA
abundance: NA
v_gene: TRBV7-8
CDR3aa: CASSLGRAGSTEAFF
CDR3nt: TGTGCCAGCAGCTTAGGGAGAGCGGGAAGCACTGAAGCTTTCTTT

j_gene: TRBJ2-1
d_gene: NA
abundance: NA
v_gene: TRBV15
CDR3aa: CATSRAWSSSYNEQFF
CDR3nt: TGTGCCACCAGCAGAGCCTGGAGCAGCTCCTACAATGAGCAGTTCTTC

j_gene: TRBJ1-5
d_gene: NA
abundance: few
v_gene: TRBV6-2/TRBV6-3
CDR3aa: CASKYSVGQPQHF
CDR3nt: TGTGCCAGCAAGTACTCCGTCGGCCAGCCCCAGCATTTT

j_gene: TRBJ1-2
d_gene: TRBD1
abundance: NA
v_gene: TRBV20-1
CDR3aa: CSASSRDRGPANYGYTF
CDR3nt: TGCAGTGCCTCCTCCCGGGACAGGGGGCCAGCTAACTATGGCTACACCTTC

j_gene: TRBJ1-5
d_gene: TRBD1
abundance: once
v_gene: TRBV19
CDR3aa: CASSIGDRGQEPQHF
CDR3nt: TGTGCCAGTAGTATAGGGGACAGGGGGCAGGAGCCCCAGCATTTT

j_gene: TRBJ1-5
d_gene: NA
abundance: NA
v_gene: TRBV6-2/TRBV6-3
CDR3aa: CASSYGGTNQPQHF
CDR3nt: TGTGCCAGCAGTTACGGAGGGACCAATCAGCCCCAGCATTTT

j_gene: TRBJ1-5
d_gene: NA
abundance: NA
v_gene: TRBV20-1
CDR3aa: CSARGADSPNQPQHF
CDR3nt: TGCAGTGCTAGAGGCGCGGACAGTCCCAATCAGCCCCAGCATTTT

j_gene: TRBJ1-5
d_gene: TRBD1
abundance: medium-sized
v_gene: TRBV29-1
CDR3aa: CSVGTGDQPQHF
CDR3nt: TGCAGCGTTGGGACAGGGGATCAGCCCCAGCATTTT

j_gene: TRBJ2-2
d_gene: NA
abundance: NA
v_gene: TRBV6-2/TRBV6-3
CDR3aa: CAGSYTLGLPAGELFF
CDR3nt: TGTGCCGGCAGTTACACCCTAGGACTCCCCGCCGGGGAGCTGTTTTTT

j_gene: TRBJ1-2
d_gene: TRBD1
abundance: few
v_gene: TRBV2
CDR3aa: CASNLDRHWGYTF
CDR3nt: TGTGCCAGCAATCTGGACAGGCATTGGGGCTACACCTTC

j_gene: TRBJ2-5
d_gene: NA
abundance: NA
v_gene: TRBV11-2
CDR3aa: CASSARYTGAQETQYF
CDR3nt: TGTGCCAGCAGCGCCCGTTACACGGGGGCCCAAGAGACCCAGTACTTC

j_gene: TRBJ2-1
d_gene: TRBD2
abundance: NA
v_gene: TRBV27
CDR3aa: CASYRLAGSGINEQFF
CDR3nt: TGTGCCAGTTATCGACTAGCGGGATCCGGGATTAATGAGCAGTTCTTC

j_gene: TRBJ2-7
d_gene: NA
abundance: NA
v_gene: TRBV15
CDR3aa: CATSSLDRGIYEQYF
CDR3nt: TGTGCCACCAGCAGCCTGGATAGGGGCATCTACGAGCAGTACTTC

j_gene: TRBJ2-2
d_gene: NA
abundance: once
v_gene: TRBV6-2/TRBV6-3
CDR3aa: CASRLTGTGELFF
CDR3nt: TGTGCCAGCAGACTGACGGGCACCGGGGAGCTGTTTTTT

j_gene: TRBJ2-5
d_gene: TRBD2
abundance: NA
v_gene: TRBV2
CDR3aa: CASSGTSGFETQYF
CDR3nt: TGTGCCAGCAGTGGGACTAGCGGGTTCGAGACCCAGTACTTC

j_gene: TRBJ2-5
d_gene: TRBD1
abundance: few
v_gene: TRBV20-1
CDR3aa: CSSHRDRAETQYF
CDR3nt: TGCAGTTCCCACCGGGACAGGGCGGAGACCCAGTACTTC

j_gene: TRBJ1-5
d_gene: NA
abundance: NA
v_gene: TRBV12-3/TRBV12-4
CDR3aa: CASSHLGRQDNQPQHF
CDR3nt: TGTGCCAGCAGCCACCTCGGTCGACAGGACAATCAGCCCCAGCATTTT

j_gene: TRBJ1-2
d_gene: TRBD1
abundance: once
v_gene: TRBV28
CDR3aa: CASSSTGNIHGYTF
CDR3nt: TGTGCCAGCAGTTCGACAGGGAATATCCATGGCTACACCTTC

j_gene: TRBJ2-7
d_gene: TRBD2
abundance: NA
v_gene: TRBV27
CDR3aa: CASSSTRRLAEAYEQYF
CDR3nt: TGTGCCAGCAGTTCCACCCGCCGACTAGCGGAGGCCTACGAGCAGTACTTC

j_gene: TRBJ1-2
d_gene: NA
abundance: NA
v_gene: TRBV6-1
CDR3aa: CASSIRTVDNYGYTF
CDR3nt: TGTGCCAGCAGTATCCGGACGGTGGATAACTATGGCTACACCTTC

j_gene: TRBJ1-2
d_gene: TRBD1
abundance: NA
v_gene: TRBV29-1
CDR3aa: CNVPGQGVRGYTF
CDR3nt: TGCAACGTTCCGGGACAGGGAGTTCGCGGCTACACCTTC